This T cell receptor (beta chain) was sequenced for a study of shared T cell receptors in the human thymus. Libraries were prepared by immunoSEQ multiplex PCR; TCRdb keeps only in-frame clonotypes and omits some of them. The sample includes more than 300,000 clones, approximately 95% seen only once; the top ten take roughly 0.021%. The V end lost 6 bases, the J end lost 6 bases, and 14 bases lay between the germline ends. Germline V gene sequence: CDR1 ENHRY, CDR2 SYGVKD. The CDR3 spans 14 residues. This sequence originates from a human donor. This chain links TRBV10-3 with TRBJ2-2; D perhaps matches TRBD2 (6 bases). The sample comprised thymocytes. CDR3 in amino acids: CAISHLAESGELFF. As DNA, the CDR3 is TGTGCCATCAGCCATTTAGCGGAGTCCGGGGAGCTGTTTTTT.